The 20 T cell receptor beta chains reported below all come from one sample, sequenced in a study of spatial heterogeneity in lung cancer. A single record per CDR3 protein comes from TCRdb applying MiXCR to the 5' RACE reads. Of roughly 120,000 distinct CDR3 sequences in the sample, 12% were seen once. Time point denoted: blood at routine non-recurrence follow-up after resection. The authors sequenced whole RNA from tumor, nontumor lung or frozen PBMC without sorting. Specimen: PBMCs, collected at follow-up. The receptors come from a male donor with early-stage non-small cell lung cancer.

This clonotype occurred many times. CDR3 coding DNA: TGTGCCAGCAGCCAAGATCTTGCCGGGAGCGGCGGCTACACCTTC. This gives the protein CASSQDLAGSGGYTF. This rearrangement joins TRBV14 to TRBJ1-2; no definite D call. Germline V gene lookup returns CDR1 SGHDN and CDR2 FVKESK. The length of the CDR3 is 15 residues. Trimming pared 0 bases from V and 8 bases from J, leaving 16 bases between.

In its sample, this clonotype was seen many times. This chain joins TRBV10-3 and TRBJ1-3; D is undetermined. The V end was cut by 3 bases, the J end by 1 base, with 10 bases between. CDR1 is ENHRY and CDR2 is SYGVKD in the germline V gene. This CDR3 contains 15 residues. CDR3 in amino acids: CAISDRGQSGNTIYF. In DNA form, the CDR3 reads TGTGCCATCAGTGATAGAGGGCAGTCTGGAAACACCATATATTTT.

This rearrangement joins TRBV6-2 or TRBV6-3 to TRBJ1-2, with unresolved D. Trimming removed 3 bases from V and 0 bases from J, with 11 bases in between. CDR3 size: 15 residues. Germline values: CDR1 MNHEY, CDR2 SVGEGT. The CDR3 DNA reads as TGTGCCAGCAGTTATGGTGAGAGATCTAACTATGGCTACACCTTC. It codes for CASSYGERSNYGYTF.

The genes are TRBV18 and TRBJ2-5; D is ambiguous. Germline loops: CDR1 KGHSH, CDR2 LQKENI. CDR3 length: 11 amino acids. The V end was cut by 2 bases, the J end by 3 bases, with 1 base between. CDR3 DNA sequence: TGTGCCAGCTCACCAGAAGAGACCCAGTACTTC. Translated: CASSPEETQYF.

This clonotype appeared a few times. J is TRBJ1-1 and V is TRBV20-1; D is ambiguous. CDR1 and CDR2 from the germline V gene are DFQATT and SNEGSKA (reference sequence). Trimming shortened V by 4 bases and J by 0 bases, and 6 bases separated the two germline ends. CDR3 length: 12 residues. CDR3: CSAKPMNTEAFF. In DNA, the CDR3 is TGCAGTGCTAAGCCAATGAACACTGAAGCTTTCTTT.

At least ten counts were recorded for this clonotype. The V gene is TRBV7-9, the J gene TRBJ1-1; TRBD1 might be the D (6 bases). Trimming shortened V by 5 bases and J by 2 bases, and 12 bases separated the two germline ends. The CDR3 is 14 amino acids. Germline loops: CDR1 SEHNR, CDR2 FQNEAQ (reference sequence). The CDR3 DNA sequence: TGTGCCAGCAGCGCAGGACAGAGAAACACTGAAGCTTTCTTT. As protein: CASSAGQRNTEAFF.

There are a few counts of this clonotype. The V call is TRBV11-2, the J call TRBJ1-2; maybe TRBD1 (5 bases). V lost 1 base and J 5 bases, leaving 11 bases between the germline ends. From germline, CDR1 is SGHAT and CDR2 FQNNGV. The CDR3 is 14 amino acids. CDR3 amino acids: CASSLGGRQYGYTF. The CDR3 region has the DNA TGTGCCAGCAGCTTAGGTGGCAGACAGTATGGCTACACCTTC.

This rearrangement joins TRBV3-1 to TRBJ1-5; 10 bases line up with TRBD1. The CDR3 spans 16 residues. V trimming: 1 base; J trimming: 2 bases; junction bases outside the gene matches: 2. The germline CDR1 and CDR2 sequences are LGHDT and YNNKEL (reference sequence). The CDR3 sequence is CASSQAGTGGNQPQHF. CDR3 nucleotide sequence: TGTGCCAGCAGCCAAGCCGGGACAGGGGGCAATCAGCCCCAGCATTTT.

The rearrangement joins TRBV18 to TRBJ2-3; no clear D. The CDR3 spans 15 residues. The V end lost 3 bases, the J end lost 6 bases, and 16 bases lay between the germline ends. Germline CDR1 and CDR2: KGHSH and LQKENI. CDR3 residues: CASSPGTLGFDTQYF. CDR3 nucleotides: TGTGCCAGCTCACCCGGAACCCTGGGGTTCGATACGCAGTATTTT. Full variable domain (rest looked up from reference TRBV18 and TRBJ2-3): NAGVMQNPRHLVRRRGQEARLRCSPMKGHSHVYWYRQLPEEGLKFMVYLQKENIIDESGMPKERFSAEFPKEGPSILRIQQVVRGDSAAYFCASSPGTLGFDTQYFGPGTRLTVL.

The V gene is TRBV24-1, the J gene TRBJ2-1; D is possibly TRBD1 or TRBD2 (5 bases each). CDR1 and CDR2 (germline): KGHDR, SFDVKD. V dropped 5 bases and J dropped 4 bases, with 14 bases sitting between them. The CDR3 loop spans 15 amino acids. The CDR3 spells CATSGNRDGYNEQFF. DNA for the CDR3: TGTGCCACCAGTGGTAACCGGGACGGATACAATGAGCAGTTCTTC.

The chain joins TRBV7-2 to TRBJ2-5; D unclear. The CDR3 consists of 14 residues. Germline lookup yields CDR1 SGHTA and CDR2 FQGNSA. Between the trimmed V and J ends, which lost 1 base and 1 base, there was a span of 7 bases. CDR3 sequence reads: CASSLVGSQETQYF. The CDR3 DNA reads TGTGCCAGCAGCTTAGTAGGGTCCCAAGAGACCCAGTACTTC.

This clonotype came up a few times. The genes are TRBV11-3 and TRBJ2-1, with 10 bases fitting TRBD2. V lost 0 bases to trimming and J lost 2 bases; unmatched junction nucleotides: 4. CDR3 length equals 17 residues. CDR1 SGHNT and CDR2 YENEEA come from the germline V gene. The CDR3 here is CASSLDTSGGAYNEQFF. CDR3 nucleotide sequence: TGTGCCAGCAGCTTAGATACCAGCGGGGGGGCCTACAATGAGCAGTTCTTC. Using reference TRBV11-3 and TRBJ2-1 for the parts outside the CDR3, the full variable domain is EAGVVQSPRYKIIEKKQPVAFWCNPISGHNTLYWYLQNLGQGPELLIRYENEEAVDDSQLPKDRFSAERLKGVDSTLKIQPAELGDSAVYLCASSLDTSGGAYNEQFFGPGTRLTVL.

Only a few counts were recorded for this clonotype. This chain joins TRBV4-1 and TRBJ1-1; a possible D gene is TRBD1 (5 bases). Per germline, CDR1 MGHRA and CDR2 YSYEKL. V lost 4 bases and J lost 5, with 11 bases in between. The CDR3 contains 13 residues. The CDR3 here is CASSPQGWTEAFF. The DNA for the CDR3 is TGCGCCAGCAGCCCTCAGGGTTGGACTGAAGCTTTCTTT.

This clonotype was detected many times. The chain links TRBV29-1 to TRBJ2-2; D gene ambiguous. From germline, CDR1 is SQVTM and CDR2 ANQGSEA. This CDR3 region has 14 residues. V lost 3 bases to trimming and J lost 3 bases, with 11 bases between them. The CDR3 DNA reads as TGCAGCGTTGAGCCGGGCAGCTACACCGGGGAGCTGTTTTTT. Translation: CSVEPGSYTGELFF.

This chain's CDR3 is CASSDRLEQYF. CDR3 nucleotide sequence: TGTGCCAGCAGTGACAGGCTGGAGCAGTACTTC. This chain connects TRBV6-6 to TRBJ2-7; TRBD1 might be the D (6 bases). V lost 5 bases and J lost 7, with 9 bases in between. Germline V gene lookup returns CDR1 MNHNY and CDR2 SVGAGI (reference sequence). This CDR3 contains 11 residues.

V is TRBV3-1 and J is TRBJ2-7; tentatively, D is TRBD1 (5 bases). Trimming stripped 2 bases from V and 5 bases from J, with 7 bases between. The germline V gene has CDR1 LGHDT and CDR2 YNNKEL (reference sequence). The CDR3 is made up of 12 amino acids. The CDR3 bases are TGTGCCAGCAGCCAATCAGGGCACGAGCAGTACTTC. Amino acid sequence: CASSQSGHEQYF.

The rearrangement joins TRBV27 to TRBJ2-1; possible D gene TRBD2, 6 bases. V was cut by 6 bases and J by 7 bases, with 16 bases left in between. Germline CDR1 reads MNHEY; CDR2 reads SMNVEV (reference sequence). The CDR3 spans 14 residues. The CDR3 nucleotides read TGTGCCAGCAGGCCGGTAAACGGGGGTAATGAGCAGTTCTTC. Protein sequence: CASRPVNGGNEQFF.

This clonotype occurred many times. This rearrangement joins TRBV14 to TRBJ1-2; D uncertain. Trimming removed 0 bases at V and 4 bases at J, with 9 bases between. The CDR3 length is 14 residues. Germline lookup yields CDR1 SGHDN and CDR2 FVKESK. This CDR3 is CASSQESRGYGYTF. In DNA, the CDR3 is TGTGCCAGCAGCCAAGAATCCCGAGGCTATGGCTACACCTTC. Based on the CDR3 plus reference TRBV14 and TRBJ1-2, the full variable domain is EAGVTQFPSHSVIEKGQTVTLRCDPISGHDNLYWYRRVMGKEIKFLLHFVKESKQDESGMPNNRFLAERTGGTYSTLKVQPAELEDSGVYFCASSQESRGYGYTFGSGTRLTVV.

CDR3 DNA: TGTGCCAGCAGCTTAGACCCCCGGTGGACCACTGAAGCTTTCTTT. It codes for CASSLDPRWTTEAFF. The rearrangement links TRBV11-2 to TRBJ1-1; D gene unclear. CDR3 length: 15 residues. V dropped 0 bases and J dropped 4 bases, with 12 bases sitting between them. Germline CDR1 is SGHAT and CDR2 is FQNNGV.

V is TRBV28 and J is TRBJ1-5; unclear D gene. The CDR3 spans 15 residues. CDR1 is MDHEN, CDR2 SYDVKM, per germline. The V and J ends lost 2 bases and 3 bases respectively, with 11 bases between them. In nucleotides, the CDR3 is TGTGCCAGCAGTTTACCCTTAGGAGACAATCAGCCCCAGCATTTT. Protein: CASSLPLGDNQPQHF.